This TCR beta chain was observed in a study of CD8 T cells in Susac syndrome (dated by TCRdb to between 2018 and 2021). Study-level background: Whether CD8+ T cell activation and differentiation in Susac syndrome was antigen driven was tested using repertoire sequencing. Clonality of the CD8+ T cell repertoire was compared between 11 to 12 healthy donors, 14 Susac syndrome patients and about 15 multiple sclerosis patients.

General study outcomes and caveats: The number of individuals in the TCR sequencing and HLA analysis was recognized as being relatively small.

This clonotype was counted once. Its antigen remains undetermined. No much larger clonotype is one base removed from it; base qualities were not supplied. One read is thin evidence. From V the trimming removes 5 bases and from J it removes 7 bases, while the gene matches leave 5 bases of the junction unaccounted for. From the cysteine through the phenylalanine, the CDR3 covers 14 amino acids. The sequence is cut down to CDR3 DNA, 42 bases in frame from base 1. Per the germline V gene (reference sequence), MNHEY is the CDR1 and SMNVEV is the CDR2. Peripheral blood CD8+ and CD4+ T cells from healthy donors, Susac syndrome patients and multiple sclerosis patients were profiled using high-throughput TCR beta sequencing. The multiple sclerosis controls were treatment-naive patients who had stable or active relapsing-remitting disease and met the revised McDonald criteria. CD8+ TEMRA cells were enriched by FACS, while bulk CD8+ and CD4+ T cells were purified by magnetic negative isolation. Blood was collected in EDTA tubes and processed within 24 hours, with PBMCs isolated through density gradient centrifugation. PBMCs intended for TCR sequencing were cryopreserved in liquid nitrogen and thawed later in a water bath at 37 degrees C. A purity of at least 90% was achieved for sorted or isolated CD4+, CD8+ and CD8+ TEMRA cells.

RNA was extracted using the RNeasy kit, and about 0.45 to 1 ug of the RNA was reverse transcribed with random hexamers. The immunoSEQ multiplex PCR assay, which covers 54 Vbeta and 13 Jbeta segments, was used to amplify TCR beta CDR3 regions. PCR amplification bias was corrected using a synthetic template baseline for primer optimization and computational correction. As for the original processing: Reads were annotated to V, D and J genes per IMGT and analyzed with immunoSEQ Analyzer, keeping only productive sequences. To calculate clonality, Shannon entropy was normalized by log2 of the number of productive unique sequences and then subtracted from one. Public and private clones were assessed among the 100 most prevalent clones of each patient and control. A clone was defined as Susac-specific if it was absent from the healthy and MS cohorts, from some 980 published viral clones and from other ImmuneACCESS disease sequences. TCRdb handled the public reads itself, with Q25 trimming in fastp and clone calling in MiXCR, and kept productive beta chains. Merged by CDR3 protein, the rows form single entries marked with the most common genes and DNA. The V and J calls and clone size come from TCRdb's table, not from the authors' own analysis. The sample has around 190,000 distinct CDR3 sequences on record, roughly 95% of them singletons. The ten largest clonotypes hold 0.15% to 0.2% of the sample.

This clonotype was obtained from a human donor with multiple sclerosis. The sequenced sample was CD8+ T cells from PBMCs. The sequence links TRBV27 to TRBJ2-7; 13 middle bases align to TRBD2. The bases read TGTGCCAGCAGTCCCGGGACTAGCGGGAAGGAGCAGTACTTC. This sequence encodes CASSPGTSGKEQYF.